This T cell receptor beta chain stems from a study of T cells in Graves' hyperthyroidism and ophthalmopathy. The study, taken as a whole, reports: A 13 V-J model separated ophthalmopathy from stable hyperthyroidism.

This CDR3 comprises 14 residues. V gave up 3 bases and J gave up 1 base; unmatched junction bases: 5. Germline loops: CDR1 DFQATT, CDR2 SNEGSKA (reference sequence). Amplification targeted TCR beta CDR3 regions from RNA transcripts. With the HTBI primer set, the TCR CDR3 went through a first round of RT-PCR. TCRdb itself ran the multiplex PCR reads through MiXCR, one entry per CDR3 protein. In the table there are 540,000 or so distinct CDR3 sequences, more than 45% of which are singletons. This clonotype was seen just once. The antigen is undetermined. The sequenced sample consisted of peripheral blood or thyroid tissue (not recorded which). The receptor was derived from an adult woman with Graves' disease, either hyperthyroidism or ophthalmopathy (not recorded which). V is TRBV20-1 and J is TRBJ1-1; TRBD1 aligns across 7 bases. This CDR3 reads CSARATGRNTEAFF. The CDR3 nucleotides are TGCAGTGCTAGGGCGACAGGGAGGAACACTGAAGCTTTCTTT.